These T cell receptor beta chains were read from a single sample in a study of blood T cell repertoires in COVID-19. Using immunoSEQ multiplex PCR, the repertoire was profiled, and TCRdb retains in-frame clones only, with some absent. The table shows 55,000 to 95,000 clones, with roughly 79% occurring only once. Sequencing used peripheral blood. The receptors shown here come from a woman aged 65 to 85 with acute or convalescent COVID-19. Each CDR3 is given with its conserved first and last residue. The D gene is left open where the match is weak. A row's size may be missing; if present it is once, few, many or a size class.

J,D,V,size,DNA,CDR3
TRBJ2-7,.,TRBV2,.,TGTGCCAGCAAGTCGGGTGCGGCTTACGAGCAGTACTTC,CASKSGAAYEQYF
TRBJ2-1,TRBD2,TRBV5-1,.,TGCGCCAGCACGGCGACTAGCGGGAGGAATGAGCAGTTCTTC,CASTATSGRNEQFF
TRBJ2-7,TRBD2,TRBV6-5,.,TGTGCCAGCAGTTCTAGCGGGAAACTTTACGAGCAGTACTTC,CASSSSGKLYEQYF
TRBJ2-1,.,TRBV18,.,TGTGCCAGCTCACCAACAAACAATGAGCAGTTCTTC,CASSPTNNEQFF
TRBJ2-3,TRBD1,TRBV5-1,.,TGCGCCAGCAGCCCCTCCCCCTCCTACAGGGGGCAAGATACGCAGTATTTT,CASSPSPSYRGQDTQYF
TRBJ1-4,.,TRBV19,.,TGTGCCAGTAGTCTGAGACAGGTGCCTAATGAAAAACTGTTTTTT,CASSLRQVPNEKLFF
TRBJ2-2,TRBD1,TRBV27,.,TGTGCCAGCAGTTTTAGACAGGGGGCTGGTACCGGGGAGCTGTTTTTT,CASSFRQGAGTGELFF
TRBJ2-1,.,TRBV7-9,few,TGTGCCAGCACCAAAGACCCGCCTCAGACCTACAATGAGCAGTTCTTC,CASTKDPPQTYNEQFF
TRBJ2-1,.,TRBV6-4,.,TGTGCCAGCAGTGATTTTTCTCTAGGCAATGAGCAGTTCTTC,CASSDFSLGNEQFF
TRBJ2-4,.,TRBV2,.,TGTGCCAGCAGTGAAACCCAGGGGGCCAAAAACATTCAGTACTTC,CASSETQGAKNIQYF
TRBJ1-2,TRBD1,TRBV5-6,few,TGTGCCAGCAGCCAACTTGACAGGGAGGCCTACTATGGCTACACCTTC,CASSQLDREAYYGYTF
TRBJ1-5,.,TRBV2,.,TGTGCCAGCAGCCCCGAGGGGGATCAGCCCCAGCATTTT,CASSPEGDQPQHF
TRBJ2-1,TRBD2,TRBV9,.,TGTGCCAGCACCTCATCGGGACTAGCGGGGTACAATGAGCAGTTCTTC,CASTSSGLAGYNEQFF
TRBJ1-5,.,TRBV5-4,.,TGTGCCAGCAGCAATTCGGGGGGCCCTCCCGATAAATTGCCCCAGCATTTT,CASSNSGGPPDKLPQHF
TRBJ2-1,.,TRBV5-5,.,TGTGCCAGCAGCTCGCCGGGAGTATCCTACAATGAGCAGTTCTTC,CASSSPGVSYNEQFF
TRBJ2-6,.,TRBV28,once,TGTGCCAGCAGTTTCTCCCTGGGGAGGTGGGGCCTTTCTGGGGCCAACGTCCTGACTTTC,CASSFSLGRWGLSGANVLTF
TRBJ1-2,TRBD1,TRBV27,.,TGTGCCAGCAGTTCCCGAATGACAGGGGGTGACTATGGCTACACCTTC,CASSSRMTGGDYGYTF
TRBJ1-5,.,TRBV11-2,.,TGTGCCAGCAGCTTCGGCAGGGAAGGACAGCCCCAGCATTTT,CASSFGREGQPQHF
TRBJ2-7,.,TRBV28,.,TGTGCCAGCAGTGTTGGGGGAGGTGGGGAGCAGTACTTC,CASSVGGGGEQYF
TRBJ1-1,.,TRBV9,.,TGTGCCAGCAGCGTAGACGGGGCAGCGGGCACTGAAGCTTTCTTT,CASSVDGAAGTEAFF
TRBJ1-1,.,TRBV7-3,.,TGTGCCAGCAGCCCCGGGGGACGTAGAACTGAAGCTTTCTTT,CASSPGGRRTEAFF
TRBJ1-4,.,TRBV12-3/TRBV12-4,.,TGTGCCAGCAGTTTAAGAACAAATGAAAAACTGTTTTTT,CASSLRTNEKLFF
TRBJ2-1,.,TRBV21-1,.,TGTGCCAGCATACCGGGGAGGGTCAATGAGCAGTTCTTC,CASIPGRVNEQFF
TRBJ1-3,.,TRBV12-3/TRBV12-4,.,TGTGCCAGCAGTGGGGGCCCGAGAAACACCATATATTTT,CASSGGPRNTIYF
TRBJ2-7,TRBD2,TRBV28,.,TGTGCCAGCAGTCCACCAGCGGGAGGCGGCTACGAGCAGTACTTC,CASSPPAGGGYEQYF
TRBJ2-5,.,TRBV5-6,.,TGTGCCAGCAGCTTGGCCCCAGGGGCAGAGACCCAGTACTTC,CASSLAPGAETQYF
TRBJ2-7,.,TRBV5-1,.,TGCGCCAGCAGCCAACAGGGCCCTCGGGACGAGCAGTACTTC,CASSQQGPRDEQYF
TRBJ2-4,.,TRBV30,.,TGTGCCTGGAGTATGCCAGGGACCAAAAACATTCAGTACTTC,CAWSMPGTKNIQYF
TRBJ2-3,TRBD2,TRBV19,.,TGTGCCACCCAGCGGGGAGGCGACACAGATACGCAGTATTTT,CATQRGGDTDTQYF
TRBJ1-5,.,TRBV11-2,.,TGTGCCAGCAGCTTGTCACCAGTCAGCAATCAGCCCCAGCATTTT,CASSLSPVSNQPQHF
TRBJ1-5,.,TRBV19,.,TGTGCCAGTAGTATAGGGACAGTGTATAGCAATCAGCCCCAGCATTTT,CASSIGTVYSNQPQHF
TRBJ2-3,.,TRBV28,.,TGTGCCAGCAGTTTAGGCTCAGCGGGTCCAGATACGCAGTATTTT,CASSLGSAGPDTQYF
TRBJ2-7,TRBD1,TRBV6-6,.,TGTGCCAGCAGATTAGACAGGGCTTCAGACGAGCAGTACTTC,CASRLDRASDEQYF
TRBJ2-7,.,TRBV19,.,TGTGCCAGTAGTCAAACCCCGGGTAGAGGAATCTACGAGCAGTACTTC,CASSQTPGRGIYEQYF
TRBJ1-6,.,TRBV28,.,TGTGCCAGCAGTCCCCTGGGGGGGACCATTAATTCACCCCTCCACTTT,CASSPLGGTINSPLHF
TRBJ1-5,TRBD1,TRBV18,.,TGTGCCAGCTCACCGGTAGGGGGCAACAATCAGCCCCAGCATTTT,CASSPVGGNNQPQHF
TRBJ2-3,TRBD2,TRBV28,.,TGTGCCAGCAGTTCCTGGGCTAGCGGGAGGGGTACAGATACGCAGTATTTT,CASSSWASGRGTDTQYF
TRBJ2-3,TRBD2,TRBV4-1,.,TGCGCCAGCAGCCAAGTTTGGACTAGCGGGAAGGATACGCAGTATTTT,CASSQVWTSGKDTQYF
TRBJ2-4,TRBD2,TRBV7-8,few,TGTGCCAGCAGCTCGAGTGGACTAGCGCTACCGGGGATTCAGTACTTC,CASSSSGLALPGIQYF
TRBJ2-2,TRBD2,TRBV7-9,.,TGTGCCAGCAGCTCCATCGGTCTAGCGGGACCCACCGGGGAGCTGTTTTTT,CASSSIGLAGPTGELFF
TRBJ2-7,.,TRBV7-2,.,TGTGCCAGCAGCTTTGGGCTATCGCTTTACGAGCAGTACTTC,CASSFGLSLYEQYF
TRBJ2-7,TRBD2,TRBV11-1,.,TGTGCCAGCAGGTTAGCGGGAGTAACCTACGAGCAGTACTTC,CASRLAGVTYEQYF
TRBJ1-2,TRBD1,TRBV3-1/TRBV3-2,few,TGTGCCAGCAGCTATGGACAGGGGGGTGGCTACACCTTC,CASSYGQGGGYTF
TRBJ2-2,TRBD1,TRBV4-2,few,TGTGCCAGCAGCCAAGATGGCAGGGGGCTGAACACCGGGGAGCTGTTTTTT,CASSQDGRGLNTGELFF
TRBJ2-1,TRBD2,TRBV7-8,.,TGTGCCAGCAGCTTACTAGCGGGAGGGCCATCTGAGCAGTTCTTC,CASSLLAGGPSEQFF
TRBJ1-5,TRBD1,TRBV3-1/TRBV3-2,.,TGTGCCAGCGGAGATGGAGGGGGCGCGGGTCAGCCCCAGCATTTT,CASGDGGGAGQPQHF
TRBJ2-1,.,TRBV28,.,TGTGCCAGCAGCCAGGTTAGATTTGAGCAGTTCTTC,CASSQVRFEQFF
TRBJ2-7,.,TRBV5-6,few,TGTGCCAGCAGCCCGGCTGACAAGTTCTACGAGCAGTACTTC,CASSPADKFYEQYF
TRBJ1-2,TRBD1,TRBV28,.,TGTGCCAGCAGTTCGGGACAGTTCGGCTACACCTTC,CASSSGQFGYTF
TRBJ1-1,.,TRBV4-1,.,TGCGCCAGCAGCCAGGATCTGAGGGCTTTCTTT,CASSQDLRAFF
TRBJ2-2,TRBD2,TRBV27,.,TGTGCCAGCAGTTTGGGAGGGACTAGAAAAACCGGGGAGCTGTTTTTT,CASSLGGTRKTGELFF
TRBJ1-1,.,TRBV4-1,few,TGCGCCAGCAGCCAAGACCCTAACACTGAAGCTTTCTTT,CASSQDPNTEAFF